These 23 T cell receptor beta chains were sequenced from one sample in a study of T-cell memory formation after mild COVID-19. TCRdb passed the 5' RACE reads through MiXCR, listing each CDR3 protein once. The sample yields tens of thousands of distinct CDR3 sequences, approximately 15% seen once. Material: PBMCs or a T cell subset sorted from them (not recorded which). Source of these receptors: an adult woman who had mild COVID-19 (a few samples of this study predate the infection). Cell type and time point are not known.

This clonotype has just a few counts. The chain has TRBV7-9 and TRBJ1-5; TRBD1 agrees at 8 bases. The V gene end was trimmed by 4 bases and the J gene end by 5 bases; junction bases not matched to a gene: 4. The CDR3 runs to 14 residues. Germline V gene data show CDR1 as SEHNR and CDR2 as FQNEAQ (reference sequence). The CDR3 protein is CASSSPQGDQPQHF. CDR3 sequence (DNA): TGTGCCAGCAGCTCTCCACAGGGGGATCAGCCCCAGCATTTT.

J is TRBJ2-6 and V is TRBV11-3; no clear D. The CDR3 extends over 15 amino acids. Germline CDR1 reads SGHNT; CDR2 reads YENEEA. V was shortened by 3 bases and J by 1 base, with 7 bases between the two germline ends. The CDR3 sequence is CASSFPLSGANVLTF. In DNA, the CDR3 is TGTGCCAGCAGCTTTCCCTTGTCTGGGGCCAACGTCCTGACTTTC.

This clonotype was seen ten or more times. The CDR3 is CASSAGDKLYEQYF. In DNA, the CDR3 is TGTGCCAGCAGCGCCGGGGACAAACTGTACGAGCAGTACTTC. The chain recombines TRBV9 with TRBJ2-7; TRBD1 is a possible D gene (6 bases). This CDR3 spans 14 amino acids. V was clipped by 3 bases and J by 4 bases, with 14 bases between them. CDR1 and CDR2 (germline): SGDLS, YYNGEE.

The rearrangement links TRBV5-1 to TRBJ2-3; 10 nucleotides match TRBD2. Germline values: CDR1 SGHRS, CDR2 YFSETQ. The CDR3 covers 16 residues. Trimming took 4 bases from V and 3 from J; bases not matched to a gene: 8. CDR3 loop: CASSQKTSGYTDTQYF. DNA of the CDR3: TGCGCCAGCAGCCAAAAGACTAGCGGGTATACAGATACGCAGTATTTT.

In this sample, this clonotype turned up a few times. This chain joins TRBV5-1 and TRBJ2-7; 7 positions match TRBD2. This CDR3 comprises 16 residues. CDR1 and CDR2 (germline): SGHRS, YFSETQ. Trimming at V came to 1 base and at J to 0 bases, leaving 7 bases not matched to a gene. The CDR3, as DNA: TGCGCCAGCAGCTTGTACCGGGAGGTGGGCTCCTACGAGCAGTACTTC. Amino acid sequence: CASSLYREVGSYEQYF.

This clonotype showed up many times. This sequence joins TRBV7-8 and TRBJ2-7; D unresolved. The germline V gene has CDR1 SGHVS and CDR2 FQNEAQ. Deletions cut 5 bases from V and 2 bases from J, with 4 bases between. The CDR3 is 11 amino acids. The CDR3 region has the DNA TGTGCCAGCAGCCACACCTACGAGCAGTACTTC. Translation gives CASSHTYEQYF.

There are many counts of this clonotype. The V gene is TRBV5-1, the J gene TRBJ2-1; D unclear. The CDR3 loop spans 12 amino acids. Deletions cut 4 bases from V and 4 bases from J, with 6 bases between. CDR1 is SGHRS, CDR2 YFSETQ, per germline. The CDR3, as DNA: TGCGCCAGCAGCCTAATATACAATGAGCAGTTCTTC. Its translation is CASSLIYNEQFF.

This clonotype was observed a few times. V gene TRBV23-1 combines with J gene TRBJ2-2, with no clear D. TRBV23-1 is assigned to the ORF class and has an uncertain function. V was pared by 0 bases and J by 5 bases, with 13 bases between. The CDR3 extends over 16 amino acids. Here the CDR3 reads CASSQSSPRLTGELFF. The CDR3 DNA follows: TGCGCCAGCAGTCAATCGAGTCCTAGATTGACCGGGGAGCTGTTTTTT.

The rearrangement uses TRBV24-1 and TRBJ1-5; D gene unclear. This CDR3 contains 13 residues. The V gene's germline CDR1 is KGHDR and CDR2 SFDVKD. V was pared by 0 bases and J by 6 bases, with 5 bases between. The CDR3 reads CATSDLPGQPQHF. The DNA for the CDR3 is TGTGCCACCAGTGATTTGCCTGGTCAGCCCCAGCATTTT.

This clonotype was seen more than once but under ten times. The V and J genes are TRBV12-3 or TRBV12-4 and TRBJ2-5, with a tentative D call TRBD1 (5 bases). Trimming left V 6 bases short and J 1 base short, with 18 bases between. This CDR3 spans 16 amino acids. The CDR3 spells CASSPWAGKFQETQYF. For the CDR3, the DNA is TGTGCCAGCAGCCCTTGGGCAGGGAAATTCCAAGAGACCCAGTACTTC.

This clonotype came up a few times. The V and J genes are TRBV12-3 or TRBV12-4 and TRBJ2-3, with 9 bases fitting TRBD1. V dropped 6 bases and J dropped 5; count of bases not matched to a gene: 9. The CDR3 sequence is 15 residues long. As DNA, the CDR3 is TGTGCCAGCAGACCGGACAGGGGAGGAAGAGATACGCAGTATTTT. The encoded protein is CASRPDRGGRDTQYF.

The rearrangement links TRBV29-1 to TRBJ1-4, with D possibly TRBD1 on 6 matching bases. V shed 2 bases and J shed 11 bases, with 21 bases lying between them. This CDR3 has 15 amino acids. CDR1 and CDR2 (germline): SQVTM, ANQGSEA. CDR3 region: CSVESPWTGRGKLFF. In nucleotides, the CDR3 is TGCAGCGTTGAAAGCCCTTGGACGGGTAGGGGGAAACTGTTTTTT. The complete variable domain, with remaining parts taken from reference TRBV29-1 and TRBJ1-4, reads SAVISQKPSRDICQRGTSLTIQCQVDSQVTMMFWYRQQPGQSLTLIATANQGSEATYESGFVIDKFPISRPNLTFSTLTVSNMSPEDSSIYLCSVESPWTGRGKLFFGSGTQLSVL.

This clonotype was seen ten or more times. CDR3 amino acids: CASSLPSGMSADTQYF. The CDR3 bases are TGTGCCAGCAGTTTACCTAGCGGGATGAGTGCAGATACGCAGTATTTT. The rearrangement uses TRBV12-3 or TRBV12-4 and TRBJ2-3; 9 positions agree with TRBD2. CDR3 length: 16 amino acids. The junction had 7 bases not matched to a gene; V was cut back by 2 bases and J by 4 bases.

This clonotype was counted only a few times. The chain links TRBV4-1 to TRBJ1-2, with 7 nucleotides matching TRBD1. CDR3 length equals 15 residues. J lost 3 bases, V lost 0 bases, and 4 bases had no gene match. Germline CDR1 MGHRA, CDR2 YSYEKL. The CDR3, as DNA: TGCGCCAGCAGCCAAGAAGGGACAGTCGACTATGGCTACACCTTC. It yields the protein CASSQEGTVDYGYTF.

This clonotype was seen a few times. The CDR3: CASGTTETQYF. The CDR3 DNA reads TGTGCCAGTGGGACGACGGAGACCCAGTACTTC. This rearrangement joins TRBV7-9 to TRBJ2-5, with D perhaps assigned TRBD1 or TRBD2 (5 bases each). The germline CDR1 and CDR2 sequences are SEHNR and FQNEAQ (reference sequence). The CDR3 is made up of 11 amino acids. Trimming stripped 9 bases from V and 5 bases from J, with 10 bases between.

V gene TRBV7-8 combines with J gene TRBJ1-1; no reliable D call. The CDR3 totals 14 residues. Trimming cost V 4 bases and J 4 bases, with 13 bases left between them. Germline V gives CDR1 SGHVS, CDR2 FQNEAQ. The CDR3 spells CASSSTVGGTEAFF. The CDR3 coding sequence is TGTGCCAGCAGCTCTACCGTGGGTGGCACTGAAGCTTTCTTT.

This clonotype has only a few counts. The V gene is TRBV3-1, the J gene TRBJ2-5; D ambiguous. The V and J ends lost 0 bases and 1 base respectively, with 9 bases between them. CDR1 is LGHDT, CDR2 YNNKEL, per germline (reference sequence). This CDR3 region has 15 residues. This CDR3 is CASSQDLPIQETQYF. The CDR3 coding sequence is TGTGCCAGCAGCCAAGATCTACCTATCCAAGAGACCCAGTACTTC.

Ten or more counts support this clonotype. This sequence joins TRBV5-1 and TRBJ2-1; 7 bases map to TRBD1. Unmatched junction bases numbered 10, after V lost 7 bases and J lost 6 bases. Per germline, CDR1 SGHRS and CDR2 YFSETQ. This CDR3 contains 14 residues. The CDR3 is CASRSTGWGNEQFF. For the CDR3, the DNA is TGCGCCAGCCGCTCGACAGGGTGGGGCAATGAGCAGTTCTTC.

This clonotype was seen only a few times. The chain couples TRBV9 to TRBJ2-1, with D tentatively TRBD1 (5 bases). Trimming cost V 3 bases and J 5 bases, with 15 bases left between them. There are 15 residues in the CDR3. Germline values: CDR1 SGDLS, CDR2 YYNGEE. The chain's CDR3 is CASSDGSRVNNEQFF. The CDR3 region has the DNA TGTGCCAGCAGCGACGGTAGCAGGGTAAACAATGAGCAGTTCTTC.

The chain combines TRBV12-3 or TRBV12-4 with TRBJ2-1; the D gene is possibly TRBD1 (6 bases). The CDR3 runs 16 residues. Trimming took off 3 bases at V and 6 bases at J, with 18 bases between the two ends. In DNA, the CDR3 is TGTGCCAGCAGTTTCCTTTTTGATCCACAGGGCAATGAGCAGTTCTTC. Translation gives CASSFLFDPQGNEQFF.

This clonotype was seen more than once but under ten times. The V call is TRBV6-6, the J call TRBJ2-1; D gene ambiguous. Trimming removed 2 bases from V and 0 bases from J, with 14 bases in between. The CDR3 covers 17 residues. CDR1 MNHNY and CDR2 SVGAGI come from the germline V gene (reference sequence). The CDR3 DNA is TGTGCCAGCAGTTACGCCGAAGGGTTAAGCTCCTACAATGAGCAGTTCTTC. Its translation: CASSYAEGLSSYNEQFF.

In nucleotides, the CDR3 is TGTGCCACCAGCAGTAGCGGGGGGGCGGCTGAGCAGTTCTTC. This gives the protein CATSSSGGAAEQFF. The J gene is TRBJ2-1, the V gene TRBV15, with 11 positions matching TRBD2. This CDR3 has 14 residues. Germline CDR1 LNHNV, CDR2 YYDKDF (reference sequence). Trimming took 3 bases from V and 9 from J; bases not matched to a gene: 4.

The chain joins TRBV20-1 to TRBJ2-7; tentatively, D is TRBD1 or TRBD2 (5 bases each). The germline V gene has CDR1 DFQATT and CDR2 SNEGSKA (reference sequence). This CDR3 spans 13 amino acids. Trimming pared 7 bases from V and 2 bases from J, leaving 15 bases between. CDR3 DNA sequence: TGCAGTGGCCGGGACCTTGGGGCCTACGAGCAGTACTTC. Translation gives CSGRDLGAYEQYF.